The rows below give T cell receptor beta chains drawn from one sample of a study of shared clonotypes between healthy human individuals. Sequencing used immunoSEQ multiplex PCR; TCRdb keeps in-frame clones, though not all of them. The data contain 2 million to 2.5 million clones, roughly 95% of them seen just once; the ten biggest clones take up around 0.13%. The sample was naive CD4+ T cells sorted from blood. Every receptor here comes from a man younger than 35 in good health. Each CDR3 is given with its conserved first and last residue. The order of the fields is clone size, J gene, D gene, V gene, CDR3 protein, CDR3 DNA. D genes are given only for firm matches. The size entry is marked missing in some rows and otherwise reads once, few, many or a size class.

NA,TRBJ1-2,TRBD1,TRBV14,CASSRGTGLNYGYTF,TGTGCCAGCAGCCGTGGGACAGGACTAAACTATGGCTACACCTTC
NA,TRBJ1-1,NA,TRBV27,CASSLSRGDATEAFF,TGTGCCAGCAGTTTATCGAGAGGTGACGCCACTGAAGCTTTCTTT
NA,TRBJ2-1,TRBD2,TRBV5-1,CASSLDGGNSYNEQFF,TGCGCCAGCAGCTTGGACGGGGGGAATTCCTACAATGAGCAGTTCTTC
NA,TRBJ1-2,NA,TRBV4-3,CASSQDIGTRDGYTF,TGCGCCAGCAGCCAAGATATAGGGACGCGGGATGGCTACACCTTC
NA,TRBJ2-7,TRBD1,TRBV6-6,CASSYSDRKVYEQYF,TGTGCCAGCAGTTACTCGGACAGGAAGGTCTACGAGCAGTACTTC
NA,TRBJ2-2,NA,TRBV2,CASRLEGGTGELFF,TGTGCCAGCAGACTTGAGGGGGGGACCGGGGAGCTGTTTTTT
NA,TRBJ2-1,TRBD2,TRBV6-1,CASRSIGTSFNEQFF,TGTGCCAGCAGGTCAATCGGGACTAGTTTCAATGAGCAGTTCTTC
NA,TRBJ2-2,NA,TRBV7-2,CASSLGGLMTGELFF,TGTGCCAGCAGCTTGGGGGGACTCATGACCGGGGAGCTGTTTTTT
NA,TRBJ2-7,NA,TRBV6-6,CASSPPGRLDYEQYF,TGTGCCAGCAGTCCCCCGGGACGGTTGGACTACGAGCAGTACTTC
once,TRBJ1-1,TRBD1,TRBV10-3,CAISESSGGTEAFF,TGTGCCATCAGTGAGTCTTCAGGGGGGACTGAAGCTTTCTTT
NA,TRBJ2-1,TRBD2,TRBV5-6,CASSAGLAGVGLDEQFF,TGTGCCAGCAGCGCCGGATTAGCGGGAGTCGGCTTGGATGAGCAGTTCTTC
NA,TRBJ1-2,NA,TRBV28,CASSPPQGSRYGYTF,TGTGCCAGCAGCCCGCCCCAGGGGTCCCGCTATGGCTACACCTTC
once,TRBJ1-4,NA,TRBV5-4,CASSIWRVNEKLFF,TGTGCCAGCAGCATATGGCGGGTTAATGAAAAACTGTTTTTT
NA,TRBJ1-2,TRBD1,TRBV9,CASSFQGVGGYTF,TGTGCCAGCAGCTTTCAGGGGGTTGGTGGCTACACCTTC
NA,TRBJ2-7,TRBD2,TRBV5-4,CASSLAWTSGSFVNEQYF,TGTGCCAGCAGCTTGGCCTGGACTAGCGGGAGCTTTGTTAACGAGCAGTACTTC
NA,TRBJ1-5,TRBD1,TRBV2,CASNMDRGLNQPQHF,TGTGCCAGCAATATGGACAGGGGGCTTAATCAGCCCCAGCATTTT
once,TRBJ2-7,NA,TRBV6-5,CASSYSQRTEQYF,TGTGCCAGCAGTTACTCTCAGCGCACGGAGCAGTACTTC
NA,TRBJ2-1,NA,TRBV10-3,CAISPRGQDNEQFF,TGTGCCATCAGCCCACGGGGGCAGGACAATGAGCAGTTCTTC
NA,TRBJ1-6,NA,TRBV29-1,CSVLRATGYLDSPLHF,TGCAGCGTACTACGAGCGACAGGTTATCTCGATTCACCCCTCCACTTT
once,TRBJ1-2,NA,TRBV28,CASSTTGSGYTF,TGTGCCAGCAGTACAACAGGGTCTGGCTACACCTTC
NA,TRBJ2-2,TRBD2,TRBV18,CASSPLAGTGELFF,TGTGCCAGCTCACCGCTAGCGGGCACCGGGGAGCTGTTTTTT
NA,TRBJ2-2,NA,TRBV7-7,CASSLVGYGLSDTGELFF,TGTGCTAGCAGCTTAGTAGGTTATGGACTATCGGACACCGGGGAGCTGTTTTTT
NA,TRBJ2-1,TRBD1,TRBV4-1,CASSHNPGQETLYFSSYNEQFF,TGCGCCAGCAGCCATAATCCGGGACAGGAGACCCTTTATTTTAGCTCCTACAATGAGCAGTTCTTC
NA,TRBJ1-1,TRBD1,TRBV19,CASSTGTGGGEAFF,TGTGCCAGTAGTACCGGGACAGGGGGCGGTGAAGCTTTCTTT
NA,TRBJ2-4,TRBD2,TRBV7-2,CASSSSGKAKNIQYF,TGTGCCAGCAGCTCTAGCGGGAAGGCCAAAAACATTCAGTACTTC
NA,TRBJ1-2,NA,TRBV30,CAWSVKAKRDYGYTF,TGTGCCTGGAGTGTAAAGGCAAAGAGAGACTATGGCTACACCTTC
NA,TRBJ1-2,TRBD1,TRBV4-1,CASSGPGTGERRAEF,TGCGCCAGCAGCGGACCCGGGACAGGGGAACGCCGTGCGGAATTC